This T cell receptor (beta chain) derives from a study of shared clonotypes between healthy human individuals. Study observations and caveats: Naive subsets, compared against memory subsets, generally had larger estimated richness values. The sharing of roughly 5% of naive CD4 clonotypes was seen across a handful of donors.

The protocol was immunoSEQ multiplex PCR, while the TCRdb copy is restricted to in-frame clones and leaves out a portion. The data show over a million clones, with over 95% seen just once and roughly 1.1% held by the top ten. Comment on this clone: Its antigen is undetermined.

Trimming removed 1 base from V and 6 bases from J; junction bases left unmatched: 5. CDR1 is MNHEY and CDR2 is SMNVEV in the germline V gene (reference sequence). This CDR3 is 17 amino acids long. The sequenced sample was naive CD4+ T cells sorted from blood. The sample's subset: CD45RA+ positively selected. This TCR came from a man aged 25-45 years in good health. J is TRBJ2-2 and V is TRBV27; TRBD2 matches 13 bases. This chain's CDR3 is CASSLWTSGSGAGELFF. The DNA for the CDR3 is TGTGCCAGCAGTTTATGGACTAGCGGGAGTGGGGCCGGGGAGCTGTTTTTT.